Each of the 32 T cell receptor beta chains below was sequenced from the same sample in a study of OX40 agonist ivuxolimab in advanced cancers. Sequencing was performed with immunoSEQ multiplex PCR; in TCRdb, only in-frame clones are kept and a portion is missing. The sample includes about 77,000 clones, around 86% of them seen just once. This sample comprised CD4+ or CD8+ T cells sorted from blood, obtained in a trial of the OX40 agonist ivuxolimab. Receptors originate from an adult with an advanced solid tumor such as melanoma, head and neck, liver or kidney cancer.

The rearrangement joins TRBV5-1 to TRBJ2-2, with D perhaps TRBD1 (5 bases). Looked up from germline, CDR1 is SGHRS and CDR2 is YFSETQ. V lost 3 bases to trimming and J lost 4 bases, with 7 bases between them. CDR3 length: 13 amino acids. CDR3 region: CASSSRVTGELFF. The CDR3 DNA sequence: TGCGCCAGCAGCTCCAGGGTCACCGGGGAGCTGTTTTTT.

J is TRBJ2-1 and V is TRBV7-9; 10 bases align to TRBD2. The V and J ends lost 5 bases and 6 bases, in that order; junction bases with no gene match: 10. Germline assignment: CDR1 SEHNR and CDR2 FQNEAQ (reference sequence). The CDR3 runs to 16 residues. The CDR3 spells CASSPLAGGELNEQFF. Here the CDR3 DNA reads TGTGCCAGCAGCCCGTTAGCGGGAGGAGAGCTCAATGAGCAGTTCTTC.

The chain combines TRBV29-1 with TRBJ2-1; no definite D call. The CDR3 is 15 amino acids. Trimming removed 2 bases from V and 1 base from J, with 12 bases in between. Germline CDR1 is SQVTM and CDR2 is ANQGSEA. The CDR3 reads CSVEYANYSYNEQFF. The CDR3 DNA sequence: TGCAGCGTTGAATACGCGAACTATTCCTACAATGAGCAGTTCTTC.

This chain links TRBV2 with TRBJ2-7; D possibly corresponds to TRBD1 (6 bases). This CDR3 spans 12 amino acids. V was shortened by 6 bases and J by 6 bases, with 12 bases between the two germline ends. Germline V lookup: CDR1 SNHLY, CDR2 FYNNEI. DNA of the CDR3: TGTGCCAGCAGGGTCATGACAGGCGAGCAGTACTTC. It translates to CASRVMTGEQYF.

V usage is TRBV6-5 and J usage is TRBJ2-5; no clear D gene. V lost 6 bases and J 1 base, leaving 9 bases between the germline ends. Germline V gives CDR1 MNHEY, CDR2 SVGAGI. The CDR3 totals 13 residues. This CDR3 reads CASRQDGQETQYF. The DNA for the CDR3 is TGTGCCAGCAGACAAGACGGCCAAGAGACCCAGTACTTC.

The chain employs TRBV28 and TRBJ1-2; D possibly corresponds to TRBD1 (5 bases). Looked up from germline, CDR1 is MDHEN and CDR2 is SYDVKM. V lost 3 bases to trimming and J lost 7 bases, with 12 bases between them. CDR3 size: 13 residues. The CDR3 DNA sequence: TGTGCCAGCAGTTTGTCTAACAGGCTTGGCTACACCTTC. It codes for CASSLSNRLGYTF.

The chain uses TRBV7-2 and TRBJ2-1; D is uncertain. Deletions cut 1 base from V and 8 bases from J, with 6 bases between. The CDR3 length is 12 residues. CDR1 and CDR2 from the germline V gene are SGHTA and FQGNSA. Here the CDR3 reads CASSLGVHEQFF. CDR3 nucleotide sequence: TGTGCCAGCAGCTTAGGCGTCCATGAGCAGTTCTTC. Variable domain in full (rest from reference TRBV7-2 and TRBJ2-1): GAGVSQSPSNKVTEKGKDVELRCDPISGHTALYWYRQSLGQGLEFLIYFQGNSAPDKSGLPSDRFSAERTGGSVSTLTIQRTQQEDSAVYLCASSLGVHEQFFGPGTRLTVL.

The rearrangement uses TRBV7-2 and TRBJ1-1; D perhaps matches TRBD1 (5 bases). Trimming stripped 1 base from V and 5 bases from J, with 17 bases between. The CDR3 length is 16 residues. The germline CDR1 and CDR2 sequences are SGHTA and FQGNSA. CDR3 protein: CASSLDILGGGTEAFF. DNA of the CDR3: TGTGCCAGCAGCTTAGACATCTTGGGGGGTGGAACTGAAGCTTTCTTT.

The rearrangement uses TRBV10-3 and TRBJ2-3; D remains unclear. The CDR3 length is 12 residues. The V end lost 0 bases, the J end lost 5 bases, and 3 bases lay between the germline ends. Germline V lookup: CDR1 ENHRY, CDR2 SYGVKD. CDR3 nucleotide sequence: TGTGCCATCAGTGAGTCTAGAGATACGCAGTATTTT. This sequence encodes CAISESRDTQYF.

This clone was observed a single time. This chain uses TRBV5-1 with TRBJ1-2, with D uncertain. V shed 4 bases and J shed 4 bases, with 11 bases lying between them. The CDR3 sequence is 13 residues long. Looked up from germline, CDR1 is SGHRS and CDR2 is YFSETQ. The CDR3 spells CASSVASGYGYTF. The CDR3 bases are TGCGCCAGCAGCGTGGCGTCAGGCTATGGCTACACCTTC. The full variable domain, in which reference TRBV5-1 and TRBJ1-2 provide the parts outside the CDR3, is KAGVTQTPRYLIKTRGQQVTLSCSPISGHRSVSWYQQTPGQGLQFLFEYFSETQRNKGNFPGRFSGRQFSNSRSEMNVSTLELGDSALYLCASSVASGYGYTFGSGTRLTVV.

The chain couples TRBV2 to TRBJ1-3; TRBD1 aligns across 9 bases. The CDR3 is 15 amino acids. The V gene's germline CDR1 is SNHLY and CDR2 FYNNEI. The trim removed 6 bases at V and 4 bases at J, leaving 7 bases unmatched. The CDR3 sequence: CASRAGTGTGNTIYF. The DNA of the CDR3 is TGTGCCAGCAGAGCCGGGACAGGGACAGGAAACACCATATATTTT.

This chain uses TRBV6-1 with TRBJ1-5, with D tentatively TRBD1 (6 bases). V dropped 5 bases and J dropped 5 bases, with 13 bases sitting between them. The CDR3 loop spans 14 amino acids. Germline CDR1 MNHNS, CDR2 SASEGT. The CDR3, as DNA: TGTGCCAGCAGTAAACAGGGTTCCGATCAGCCCCAGCATTTT. It translates to CASSKQGSDQPQHF.

The rearrangement links TRBV6-6 to TRBJ2-7; TRBD1 matches at 8 bases. The J segment lost 4 bases and the V segment lost 0 bases, leaving 5 bases of the junction unmatched. CDR3 length: 15 amino acids. CDR1 is MNHNY and CDR2 is SVGAGI in the germline V gene (reference sequence). CDR3 amino acids: CASSYSIDRGYEQYF. CDR3 bases: TGTGCCAGCAGTTACTCGATTGACAGGGGTTACGAGCAGTACTTC.

Concerning this clone: The same CDR3 can be traced to other DNA sequences in this sample. The CDR3, as DNA: TGTGCCAGCAGCTTAGAGCCTAACTATGGCTACACCTTC. This encodes CASSLEPNYGYTF. This chain links TRBV7-3 with TRBJ1-2; unclear D gene. V was clipped by 2 bases and J by 0 bases, with 4 bases between them. This CDR3 is built from 13 residues. Per the germline V gene, CDR1 is SGHTA and CDR2 is FQGTGA.

The chain uses TRBV9 and TRBJ2-1; no clear D. This CDR3 has 12 residues. From germline, CDR1 is SGDLS and CDR2 YYNGEE. V lost 3 bases and J 2 bases, leaving 3 bases between the germline ends. CDR3 DNA sequence: TGTGCCAGCAGCGGGGCCTACAATGAGCAGTTCTTC. This gives the protein CASSGAYNEQFF.

This chain uses TRBV29-1 with TRBJ1-6, with D unclear. The CDR3 covers 14 residues. V was trimmed by 2 bases and J by 4 bases, leaving 9 bases between them. CDR1 and CDR2 from the germline V gene are SQVTM and ANQGSEA. CDR3 coding DNA: TGCAGCGTTGAAAACAGAAGGTATAATTCACCCCTCCACTTT. Its protein is CSVENRRYNSPLHF.

This rearrangement joins TRBV7-2 to TRBJ2-3, with 9 bases identical to TRBD2. Germline V CDR1 and CDR2: SGHTA, FQGNSA. The CDR3 covers 18 residues. The junction had 10 bases not matched to a gene; V was cut back by 3 bases and J by 0 bases. The CDR3 bases are TGTGCCAGCAGCTTCCGACCCCCTAGCGGGGCTAGCACAGATACGCAGTATTTT. It yields the protein CASSFRPPSGASTDTQYF.

The chain couples TRBV2 to TRBJ2-3; tentatively, D is TRBD1 (6 bases). The CDR3 runs 15 residues. With 3 bases removed from V and 1 base from J, the gap between germline ends came to 11 bases. Per germline, CDR1 SNHLY and CDR2 FYNNEI. The CDR3 sequence is CASSDVGAGTDTQYF. Written as DNA, the CDR3 is TGTGCCAGCAGTGATGTGGGGGCGGGCACAGATACGCAGTATTTT.

The rearrangement links TRBV19 to TRBJ1-2; 9 bases match TRBD1. The germline V gene encodes CDR1 LNHDA and CDR2 SQIVND (reference sequence). J lost 2 bases, V lost 6 bases, and 7 bases had no gene match. The CDR3 runs to 15 residues. CDR3 sequence (DNA): TGTGCCAGTAGAACAGGGGGCCTACCAAACTATGGCTACACCTTC. It specifies CASRTGGLPNYGYTF.

This clone has only a few counts. This chain links TRBV5-1 with TRBJ1-4; possibly TRBD1 for D (5 bases). The germline V gene has CDR1 SGHRS and CDR2 YFSETQ. The CDR3 extends over 16 amino acids. V was pared by 3 bases and J by 0 bases, with 12 bases between. CDR3 amino acids: CASSSQGRATNEKLFF. DNA of the CDR3: TGCGCCAGCAGCTCGCAGGGACGGGCAACTAATGAAAAACTGTTTTTT.

This chain uses TRBV28 with TRBJ2-7; 7 bases are a match to TRBD2. The ends lost 6 bases at V and 4 bases at J; junction bases unmatched: 12. CDR3 length: 15 amino acids. Germline V CDR1 and CDR2: MDHEN, SYDVKM. CDR3 protein: CASRAGLAVGYEQYF. CDR3 DNA: TGTGCCAGCAGAGCCGGGCTAGCGGTGGGGTACGAGCAGTACTTC.

The rearrangement links TRBV11-2 to TRBJ2-3; D is unresolved. The CDR3 length is 12 residues. V lost 5 bases to trimming and J lost 10 bases, with 13 bases between them. Germline CDR1 and CDR2: SGHAT and FQNNGV. The CDR3 region is CASSPSPWAQYF. In DNA, the CDR3 is TGTGCCAGCAGCCCCTCGCCCTGGGCGCAGTATTTT.

CDR3 sequence: CASRPGFGGRGTGELFF. The CDR3 DNA reads TGTGCCAGCAGACCCGGTTTCGGCGGGAGAGGTACCGGGGAGCTGTTTTTT. The genes are TRBV11-2 and TRBJ2-2; 7 nucleotides align to TRBD2. The J segment lost 5 bases and the V segment lost 6 bases, leaving 15 bases of the junction unmatched. There are 17 residues in the CDR3. Per germline, CDR1 SGHAT and CDR2 FQNNGV.

This clone was detected only a few times. The chain links TRBV6-1 to TRBJ1-6; D remains unclear. Germline CDR1 is MNHNS and CDR2 is SASEGT. Trimming left V 2 bases short and J 10 bases short, with 6 bases between. The CDR3 spans 12 residues. CDR3 in amino acids: CASSEPYSPLHF. CDR3 sequence (DNA): TGTGCCAGCAGTGAACCGTACTCACCCCTCCACTTT.

V is TRBV27 and J is TRBJ1-2, with D possibly being TRBD1 (6 bases). V was cut by 5 bases and J by 1 base, with 11 bases left in between. This CDR3 has 14 residues. CDR1 and CDR2 from the germline V gene are MNHEY and SMNVEV (reference sequence). CDR3 amino acids: CASSQGGFNYGYTF. The CDR3 DNA sequence: TGTGCCAGCAGTCAAGGGGGATTTAACTATGGCTACACCTTC.

CDR3 in amino acids: CASSLPRGIGNNEQFF. The CDR3 coding sequence is TGTGCCAGCAGCTTGCCCCGGGGCATAGGAAACAATGAGCAGTTCTTC. The chain uses TRBV5-6 and TRBJ2-1; D assignment may be TRBD1 or TRBD2 (5 bases each). Per the germline V gene, CDR1 is SGHDT and CDR2 is YYEEEE. This CDR3 spans 16 amino acids. Trimming took 1 base from V and 5 from J, leaving 16 bases between them.

The V and J genes are TRBV27 and TRBJ2-7; TRBD1 might be the D (7 bases). This CDR3 has 15 amino acids. V lost 5 bases and J lost 6, with 20 bases in between. Germline V gives CDR1 MNHEY, CDR2 SMNVEV (reference sequence). The CDR3 here is CASSLLSTGTGEQYF. The CDR3 region has the DNA TGTGCCAGCAGTCTCCTATCGACAGGGACTGGCGAGCAGTACTTC.

V gene TRBV2 combines with J gene TRBJ2-3; tentatively, D is TRBD1 (5 bases). V was cut by 4 bases and J by 5 bases, with 10 bases left in between. The CDR3 totals 13 residues. In germline, CDR1 is SNHLY, CDR2 FYNNEI. CDR3 loop: CASSVGPRDTQYF. DNA of the CDR3: TGTGCCAGCAGTGTGGGGCCTCGAGATACGCAGTATTTT.

The chain is built from TRBV5-4 and TRBJ2-2; D possibly corresponds to TRBD2 (7 bases). V gave up 6 bases and J gave up 7 bases, with 22 bases separating them. Germline values: CDR1 SGHNT, CDR2 YYREEE (reference sequence). The CDR3 loop spans 16 amino acids. In DNA, the CDR3 is TGTGCCAGCACCCAAGGGGGGGCGCAATGGGGCGGGGAGCTGTTTTTT. The encoded protein is CASTQGGAQWGGELFF.

This chain joins TRBV7-2 and TRBJ2-5; perhaps D is TRBD1 or TRBD2 (5 bases each). Germline V gene data show CDR1 as SGHTA and CDR2 as FQGNSA. V was clipped by 1 base and J by 8 bases, with 17 bases between them. This CDR3 spans 15 amino acids. This CDR3 reads CASSLGPGPTSTQYF. The CDR3 DNA is TGTGCCAGCAGCTTAGGACCGGGACCGACGAGTACCCAGTACTTC.

This chain uses TRBV30 with TRBJ2-2; D uncertain. Per germline, CDR1 GTSNPN and CDR2 SVGIG (reference sequence). This CDR3 is 14 amino acids long. The V end was cut by 1 base, the J end by 5 bases, with 11 bases between. CDR3 loop: CAWSADPRTGELFF. CDR3 nucleotide sequence: TGTGCCTGGAGTGCGGACCCTCGAACCGGGGAGCTGTTTTTT.

This chain uses TRBV5-1 with TRBJ1-4; no clear D gene. CDR1 and CDR2 from the germline V gene are SGHRS and YFSETQ. The CDR3 covers 13 residues. V dropped 1 base and J dropped 8 bases, with 9 bases sitting between them. The CDR3 region is CASSLWVGEKLFF. The CDR3 region has the DNA TGCGCCAGCAGCTTGTGGGTAGGGGAAAAACTGTTTTTT.